Below, one T cell receptor (beta chain) is given with its context. Clones were read by immunoSEQ multiplex PCR, and TCRdb kept only the in-frame ones, dropping some. There are tens of thousands of clones in the sample; roughly 76% occur only once, and 14% lies in the top ten. The CDR3 contains 14 residues. Germline loops: CDR1 MNHEY, CDR2 SMNVEV (reference sequence). V was clipped by 6 bases and J by 10 bases; unmatched bases: 7. The sample belongs to a study of OX40 agonist ivuxolimab in advanced cancers. In the study overall: The treatment was a fully human IgG2 OX40 agonist, ivuxolimab.

This sequence joins TRBV27 and TRBJ2-3; 13 nucleotides agree with TRBD2. This TCR was sampled from an adult with an advanced solid tumor such as melanoma, head and neck, liver or kidney cancer. The sequenced sample was CD4+ or CD8+ T cells sorted from blood, obtained in a trial of the OX40 agonist ivuxolimab. CDR3 loop: CASSIGTSGVAQYF. CDR3 DNA: TGTGCCAGCAGCATCGGGACTAGCGGGGTCGCGCAGTATTTT.